The 24 T cell receptor beta chains below were found in one sample sequenced in a study of cytomegalovirus exposure and HLA in healthy donors. The PCR employed 60 Vbeta primers together with 13 Jbeta primers. The protocol was immunoSEQ multiplex PCR, while the TCRdb copy is restricted to in-frame clones and leaves out a portion. The record lists about 160,000 clones, of which the ten most abundant hold 1% to 1.5%. What was sequenced was PBMCs. These receptors all come from a woman aged 60 to 75 in good health and CMV-seronegative.

The chain employs TRBV7-8 and TRBJ1-1; TRBD1 might be the D (5 bases). Trimming took 6 bases from V and 0 from J, leaving 23 bases between them. The CDR3 length is 18 residues. The germline V gene encodes CDR1 SGHVS and CDR2 FQNEAQ. The CDR3 spells CASRAGVALGALNTEAFF. For the CDR3, the DNA is TGTGCCAGCAGGGCCGGAGTAGCCCTTGGGGCCCTGAACACTGAAGCTTTCTTT.

The rearrangement uses TRBV5-1 and TRBJ1-3; D call uncertain. Germline V gene lookup returns CDR1 SGHRS and CDR2 YFSETQ. The length of the CDR3 is 16 residues. V was pared by 0 bases and J by 0 bases, with 10 bases between. CDR3 residues: CASSLAARDSGNTIYF. The CDR3 DNA follows: TGCGCCAGCAGCTTGGCGGCACGGGACTCTGGAAACACCATATATTTT.

This chain uses TRBV2 with TRBJ1-2, with 12 bases fitting TRBD1. Germline assignment: CDR1 SNHLY and CDR2 FYNNEI. The trim removed 6 bases at V and 3 bases at J, leaving 2 bases unmatched. The CDR3 length is 14 residues. This CDR3 is CASRGTGGDYGYTF. CDR3 DNA sequence: TGTGCCAGCAGGGGGACAGGGGGCGACTATGGCTACACCTTC.

The V gene is TRBV5-1, the J gene TRBJ2-2; 8 nucleotides match TRBD1. Germline V CDR1 and CDR2: SGHRS, YFSETQ. The J segment lost 5 bases and the V segment lost 0 bases, leaving 9 bases of the junction unmatched. There are 17 residues in the CDR3. The CDR3 DNA is TGCGCCAGCAGCTTGGCCATAGTAACAGGGGGGACCGGGGAGCTGTTTTTT. Its protein is CASSLAIVTGGTGELFF.

The chain joins TRBV5-1 to TRBJ2-1, with D tentatively TRBD1 (5 bases). The ends were cut back, 4 bases at V and 4 bases at J, with 12 bases in the middle. This CDR3 has 14 amino acids. Germline V lookup: CDR1 SGHRS, CDR2 YFSETQ. The CDR3 protein is CASSKGVEYNEQFF. CDR3 sequence (DNA): TGCGCCAGCAGCAAAGGGGTTGAATACAATGAGCAGTTCTTC.

This chain joins TRBV25-1 and TRBJ2-3; 7 nucleotides align to TRBD2. Germline loops: CDR1 MGHDK, CDR2 SYGVNS. Trimming removed 11 bases from V and 1 base from J; junction bases left unmatched: 0. The CDR3 sequence is 11 residues long. As DNA, the CDR3 is TGTGCCGCGGGGGGCACAGATACGCAGTATTTT. It yields the protein CAAGGTDTQYF.

A word on this clone: This sample includes further DNA sequences coding for the same CDR3. J is TRBJ1-1 and V is TRBV15; D is undetermined. The germline CDR1 and CDR2 sequences are LNHNV and YYDKDF (reference sequence). V lost 0 bases, J lost 1 base, and 3 bases lay in between. The CDR3 runs 13 residues. In DNA, the CDR3 is TGTGCCACCAGCAGAGACCGGAACACTGAAGCTTTCTTT. As protein: CATSRDRNTEAFF.

This chain joins TRBV6-4 and TRBJ1-1, with D uncertain. The CDR3 is 14 amino acids. The germline V gene encodes CDR1 MRHNA and CDR2 SNTAGT. V shed 5 bases and J shed 4 bases, with 14 bases lying between them. The CDR3 DNA sequence: TGTGCCAGCAGTAAGGAATTCGGGGTCACTGAAGCTTTCTTT. It yields the protein CASSKEFGVTEAFF.

The chain carries TRBV10-1 and TRBJ1-4; TRBD1 agrees at 7 bases. Looked up from germline, CDR1 is WNHNN and CDR2 is SYGVQD (reference sequence). V was pared by 0 bases and J by 8 bases, with 6 bases of the junction left unmatched. The CDR3 loop spans 15 amino acids. The CDR3 region has the DNA TGCGCCAGCAGTGAGTCGGCCGGGACAGTAGAAAAACTGTTTTTT. Protein sequence: CASSESAGTVEKLFF.

Here the CDR3 DNA reads TGTGCCAGCAGCCCGCCCGGACTAGCGGTATACGAGCAGTACTTC. Translation: CASSPPGLAVYEQYF. This chain joins TRBV7-8 and TRBJ2-7; the match to TRBD2 covers 10 bases. The CDR3 runs 15 residues. V gave up 5 bases and J gave up 4 bases; unmatched junction bases: 8. Germline CDR1 is SGHVS and CDR2 is FQNEAQ.

V gene TRBV5-6 combines with J gene TRBJ1-1; no clear D. The CDR3 runs 12 residues. Germline lookup yields CDR1 SGHDT and CDR2 YYEEEE. Trimming removed 0 bases from V and 8 bases from J, with 8 bases in between. The CDR3 nucleotides read TGTGCCAGCAGCTTGGTTTGGCAAGAAGCTTTCTTT. It is translated as CASSLVWQEAFF.

CDR3 nucleotide sequence: TGCGCCAGCAGCCAAGTGGACAAACACACCGGGGAGCTGTTTTTT. Translation: CASSQVDKHTGELFF. The V and J genes are TRBV4-1 and TRBJ2-2; TRBD1 is a possible D gene (5 bases). The CDR3 extends over 15 amino acids. V was trimmed by 1 base and J by 3 bases, leaving 9 bases between them. The germline CDR1 and CDR2 sequences are MGHRA and YSYEKL.

The rearrangement joins TRBV9 to TRBJ2-3; D unresolved. The CDR3 has 13 residues. Trimming removed 3 bases at V and 0 bases at J, with 5 bases between. Germline V gene lookup returns CDR1 SGDLS and CDR2 YYNGEE. The CDR3 coding sequence is TGTGCCAGCAGCGACAGTAGCACAGATACGCAGTATTTT. Its protein is CASSDSSTDTQYF.

The chain joins TRBV7-3 to TRBJ2-1; D might be TRBD1 (6 bases). In germline, CDR1 is SGHTA, CDR2 FQGTGA. There are 14 residues in the CDR3. V shed 5 bases and J shed 9 bases, with 17 bases lying between them. The CDR3 bases are TGTGCCAGCAGCCAGGGGCAGGGGAGAGGTGAGCAGTTCTTC. It codes for CASSQGQGRGEQFF.

In regard to this clone: An end of the junction differs from the germline gene, which may be a read error. The chain uses TRBV7-9 and TRBJ1-1; 8 bases align to TRBD1. This CDR3 has 14 residues. CDR1 SEHNR and CDR2 FQNEAQ come from the germline V gene (reference sequence). This CDR3 reads CASSPDRVNPEAFF. The CDR3 DNA is TGTGCCAGCAGCCCGGACAGGGTGAACCCTGAAGCTTTCTTT. Supplemented by reference TRBV7-9 and TRBJ1-1, the full variable domain reads DTGVSQNPRHKITKRGQNVTFRCDPISEHNRLYWYRQTLGQGPEFLTYFQNEAQLEKSRLLSDRFSAERPKGSFSTLEIQRTEQGDSAMYLCASSPDRVNPEAFFGQGTRLTVV.

The V gene is TRBV10-1, the J gene TRBJ2-1, with D uncertain. The CDR3 contains 14 residues. The V end lost 0 bases, the J end lost 4 bases, and 7 bases lay between the germline ends. Looked up from germline, CDR1 is WNHNN and CDR2 is SYGVQD (reference sequence). CDR3 loop: CASSESTEYNEQFF. CDR3 nucleotide sequence: TGCGCCAGCAGTGAGTCCACAGAATACAATGAGCAGTTCTTC.

The V and J genes are TRBV16 and TRBJ1-3; D possibly corresponds to TRBD1 (5 bases). The CDR3 is 18 residues long. Germline assignment: CDR1 KGHSY and CDR2 FQNENV. With 2 bases removed from V and 0 bases from J, the gap between germline ends came to 17 bases. The CDR3 sequence is CASSQVGVSGHSGNTIYF. The CDR3 DNA reads TGTGCCAGCAGCCAAGTAGGGGTCTCGGGTCACTCTGGAAACACCATATATTTT.

This chain connects TRBV9 to TRBJ1-1; TRBD1 matches 8 bases. The V segment lost 3 bases and the J segment 0 bases; nucleotides outside the gene matches: 10. There are 17 residues in the CDR3. CDR1 and CDR2 (germline): SGDLS, YYNGEE. CDR3 region: CASSGPGTGTLNTEAFF. CDR3 nucleotide sequence: TGTGCCAGCAGCGGTCCCGGGACAGGAACCTTGAACACTGAAGCTTTCTTT.

The rearrangement uses TRBV7-8 and TRBJ1-4, with a weak D call TRBD1 (5 bases). Germline assignment: CDR1 SGHVS and CDR2 FQNEAQ. The V gene lost 1 base and the J gene lost 7 bases, with 13 bases spanning the gap. CDR3 size: 15 residues. The CDR3 here is CASSLVTGGGEKLFF. The CDR3, as DNA: TGTGCCAGCAGCTTAGTAACAGGTGGCGGTGAAAAACTGTTTTTT.

The J gene is TRBJ1-2, the V gene TRBV5-1; 9 bases map to TRBD1. The CDR3 has 16 amino acids. Germline assignment: CDR1 SGHRS and CDR2 YFSETQ. V gave up 4 bases and J gave up 5 bases; unmatched junction bases: 12. DNA of the CDR3: TGCGCCAGCAGCCCTTTGACAGGGGGTGGAGGGTATGGCTACACCTTC. This gives the protein CASSPLTGGGGYGYTF.

The CDR3 loop reads CASSSGQGYEQYF. In DNA form, the CDR3 reads TGTGCCAGCAGCTCCGGACAGGGCTACGAGCAGTACTTC. V gene TRBV6-6 combines with J gene TRBJ2-7, with 8 bases identical to TRBD1. CDR1 is MNHNY, CDR2 SVGAGI, per germline (reference sequence). The CDR3 spans 13 residues. J was trimmed by 3 bases and V by 6 bases; bases with no gene match: 4.

The chain combines TRBV6-1 with TRBJ2-3; TRBD2 aligns across 7 bases. Germline CDR1 reads MNHNS; CDR2 reads SASEGT. The CDR3 covers 18 residues. Unmatched junction bases numbered 9, after V lost 0 bases and J lost 0 bases. In DNA form, the CDR3 reads TGTGCCAGCAGTGAAGCTCCCAGGGCTAGCGGTAGCACAGATACGCAGTATTTT. Translated: CASSEAPRASGSTDTQYF.

The chain carries TRBV27 and TRBJ2-7; TRBD2 is a possible D gene (6 bases). The germline CDR1 and CDR2 sequences are MNHEY and SMNVEV (reference sequence). The ends were cut back, 3 bases at V and 4 bases at J, with 13 bases in the middle. The CDR3 contains 14 residues. This chain's CDR3 is CASSFRGGGYEQYF. Here the CDR3 DNA reads TGTGCCAGCAGTTTCAGAGGTGGGGGGTACGAGCAGTACTTC.

V and J are TRBV5-6 and TRBJ2-7, with 9 bases identical to TRBD1. The CDR3 has 16 amino acids. Germline-derived CDR1 and CDR2 are SGHDT and YYEEEE. V trimming: 6 bases; J trimming: 2 bases; junction bases outside the gene matches: 12. CDR3 in DNA: TGTGCCAGCACCAGTGCGACAGGGGGGCCAACCTACGAGCAGTACTTC. Protein sequence: CASTSATGGPTYEQYF.